The sequence of this T cell receptor beta chain was determined in a study of Ad26.COV2.S vaccination and SARS-CoV-2 variants. General study results and limits: Using TCR breadth and depth analyses may have led to underestimated total T cell responses.

As regards this clone: Its antigen is still unknown.

Germline trimming cut 6 bases from V and 7 bases from J; bases unmatched to any gene: 8. The CDR3 sequence is 13 residues long. The treatment was: over 15 received Ad26.COV2.S at low or high dose, single or two shots; about 5 received placebo; per-sample allocation not given. Sampling was done on day 63 after the first vaccine or placebo injection. Boston provided a donor who was an adult aged 18-55 years. The assay was immunoSEQ multiplex PCR, and TCRdb's table has in-frame clones only and misses some. Of more than 250,000 clones listed, approximately 89% are singletons. This specimen was peripheral blood, taken in a trial of Ad26.COV2.S vaccine versus placebo. This TCR was recovered from a person aged 18-60 years who received the Ad26.COV2.S COVID-19 vaccine or a placebo. The chain has TRBV12-3 or TRBV12-4 and TRBJ2-7, with 8 bases identical to TRBD1. The CDR3 coding sequence is TGTGCCAGCAGACCTCAGGGGGCGCGAGAGCAGTACTTC. Its protein product is CASRPQGAREQYF.